The entry below gives a single T cell receptor (beta chain) sequence along with its context. The specificity of this receptor is unknown. Base qualities were left out, and no much larger clone turns up one base away. CDR1 is given as DFQATT and CDR2 as SNEGSKA, both from the germline V gene (reference sequence). The CDR3 goes from the cysteine to the valine over 13 residues. Solely the CDR3 DNA is kept, with 39 bases framed from the first base. Trimming takes 3 bases from V and 7 bases from J, and the germline ends sit 16 bases apart. These data come from a study of CD8 T cells in ankylosing spondylitis (dated by TCRdb to between 2016 and 2019). Background on the whole study: T cell receptor beta repertoires were profiled in healthy donors and ankylosing spondylitis patients so that disease-linked TCR variants could be found. In total, the full study cohort was made up of 95 to 110 healthy donors and 20 to 25 ankylosing spondylitis patients. Peripheral blood was sampled, and synovial fluid was also collected from ankylosing spondylitis patients. On the study overall, not on this receptor specifically: The disease-linked clones had a CD8+ phenotype and were found at relatively low frequencies in peripheral blood. A TCR beta motif of eight highly homologous amino acid variants appeared characteristic of blood from ankylosing spondylitis patients. According to the report, matched synovial fluid samples from ankylosing spondylitis patients were significantly enriched for the disease-linked clones. Some of the motif variants had been reported before in the synovial fluid and blood of reactive arthritis patients, a finding that suggests common disease-initiation mechanisms.

Sequenced using an Illumina HiSeq 2500. TCR beta libraries were prepared by quantitative 5'-RACE with molecular barcodes. Concerning the study's data processing: A new computational method, built on a probabilistic model of VDJ rearrangement, was used to identify disease-linked TCR variants. Starting from the raw public reads, TCRdb applied fastp trimming at Q25, assembled clones with MiXCR and retained in-frame beta chains. All rows with the same CDR3 protein become a single entry with the most common DNA and genes. The V and J calls here are based on TCRdb, not the publication. This sample holds just under 550,000 distinct CDR3 sequences; 9.5% to 15% were observed only once. The top ten clonotypes cover under 7.5% of the sample.

The sequence derives from a male donor with ankylosing spondylitis. Input material: blood, either unsorted or a sorted T cell fraction (not recorded which). This sequence uses TRBV20-1 and TRBJ2-7, with a tentative D call of TRBD1 or TRBD2, each matching 5 bases. The DNA sequence is given as TGCAGTGCTAGCTCCCCGGACACGGGGGAGCAGTACGTC. Its protein product is CSASSPDTGEQYV.